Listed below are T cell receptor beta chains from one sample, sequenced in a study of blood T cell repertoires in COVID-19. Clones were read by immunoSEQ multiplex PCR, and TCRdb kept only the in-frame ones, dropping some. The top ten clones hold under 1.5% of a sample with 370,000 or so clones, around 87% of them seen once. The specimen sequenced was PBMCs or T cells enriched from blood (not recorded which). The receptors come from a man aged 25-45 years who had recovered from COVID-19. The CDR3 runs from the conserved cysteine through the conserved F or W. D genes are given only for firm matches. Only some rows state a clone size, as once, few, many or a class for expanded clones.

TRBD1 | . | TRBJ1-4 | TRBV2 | TGTGCCAGCAGGCAGGGGGACTTTAATGAAAAACTGTTTTTT | CASRQGDFNEKLFF
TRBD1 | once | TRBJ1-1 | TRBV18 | TGTGCCAGCTCACTTACAGGGGGAGGGAACACTGAAGCTTTCTTT | CASSLTGGGNTEAFF
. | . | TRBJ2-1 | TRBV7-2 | TGTGCCAGCAGCTTAGACCGGGACTTTGGACGGCAGTTCTTC | CASSLDRDFGRQFF
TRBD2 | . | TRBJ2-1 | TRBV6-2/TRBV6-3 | TGTGCCAGCAGTACCACCGGACTAGCGTACGATGAGCAGTTCTTC | CASSTTGLAYDEQFF
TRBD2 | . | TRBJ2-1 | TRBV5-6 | TGTGCCAGCAGCACGGGACTAGCGGGGAATGAGCAGTTCTTC | CASSTGLAGNEQFF
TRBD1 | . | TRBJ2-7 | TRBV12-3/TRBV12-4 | TGTGCCAGCGGGACAGGGGGCGGCTACGAGCAGTACTTC | CASGTGGGYEQYF
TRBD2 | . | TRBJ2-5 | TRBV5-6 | TGTGCCAGCAGAGATACTAGCGGGGGAGAGACCCAGTACTTC | CASRDTSGGETQYF
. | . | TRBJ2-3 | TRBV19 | TGTGCCAGTAGTCCCACATGGGGGGGGCCCGATACGCAGTATTTT | CASSPTWGGPDTQYF
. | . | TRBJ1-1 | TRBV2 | TGTGCCAGCACCTACCATCCTGAAGCTTTCTTT | CASTYHPEAFF
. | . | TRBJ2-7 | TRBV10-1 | TGCGCCAGCAGTGAATCCGGGGGCTCCTACGAGCAGTACTTC | CASSESGGSYEQYF
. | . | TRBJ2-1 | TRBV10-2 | TGCGCCAGCAGTGACCCCCATCTTGCTCTCCCGGATGAGCAGTTCTTC | CASSDPHLALPDEQFF
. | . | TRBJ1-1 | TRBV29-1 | TGCAGCGTTAATGGGGGGACTGAAGCTTTCTTT | CSVNGGTEAFF
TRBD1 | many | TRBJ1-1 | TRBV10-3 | TGTGCCATCAGTCCGACAGGGACCACTGAAGCTTTCTTT | CAISPTGTTEAFF
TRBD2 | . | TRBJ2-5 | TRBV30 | TGTGCCTGGGAACAGACTAGCGGTGGGACCCAGTACTTC | CAWEQTSGGTQYF
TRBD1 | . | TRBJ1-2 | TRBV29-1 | TGCAGCGTTCTAGGGCAGGGGGGCGGTTCTGGTGGCTACACCTTC | CSVLGQGGGSGGYTF
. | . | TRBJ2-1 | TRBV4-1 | TGCGCCAGCAGCCACCTGACACAAAGCTCCTACAATGAGCAGTTCTTC | CASSHLTQSSYNEQFF
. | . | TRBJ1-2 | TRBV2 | TGTGCCAGCAGTGACCATAGCGGACTCTATGGCTACACCTTC | CASSDHSGLYGYTF
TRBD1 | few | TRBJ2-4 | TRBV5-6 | TGTGCCAGCAGCTGGACAGGGGCCAAAAACATTCAGTACTTC | CASSWTGAKNIQYF
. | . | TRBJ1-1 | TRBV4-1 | TGCGCCAGCAGCCAAACACACAGGGATATACCTGAAGCTTTCTTT | CASSQTHRDIPEAFF
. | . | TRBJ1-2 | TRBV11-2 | TGTGCCAGCAGCTTATCAGATCCTCTGGGAGGCGGCTACACCTTC | CASSLSDPLGGGYTF
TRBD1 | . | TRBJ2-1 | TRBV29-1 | TGCAGCGTTGAATTTCAGGGGGCCTACAATGAGCAGTTCTTC | CSVEFQGAYNEQFF
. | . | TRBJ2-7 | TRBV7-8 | TGTGCCAGCAGCTTAGACACCCTCTACGAGCAGTACTTC | CASSLDTLYEQYF
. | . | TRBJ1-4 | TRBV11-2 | TGTGCCAGCAGCTCACCAGGGCCGTGGAATGAAAAACTGTTTTTT | CASSSPGPWNEKLFF
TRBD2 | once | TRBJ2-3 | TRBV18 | TGTGCCAGCTCACGAGCGGGGTCTAGCACAGATACGCAGTATTTT | CASSRAGSSTDTQYF
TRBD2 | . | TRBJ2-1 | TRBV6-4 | TGTGCCAGCAGTCAGACTAGCGGGGGGTTCAATGAGCAGTTCTTC | CASSQTSGGFNEQFF
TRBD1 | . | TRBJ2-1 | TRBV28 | TGTGCCAGCAGTAAGACAGGGTCCTACAATGAGCAGTTCTTC | CASSKTGSYNEQFF